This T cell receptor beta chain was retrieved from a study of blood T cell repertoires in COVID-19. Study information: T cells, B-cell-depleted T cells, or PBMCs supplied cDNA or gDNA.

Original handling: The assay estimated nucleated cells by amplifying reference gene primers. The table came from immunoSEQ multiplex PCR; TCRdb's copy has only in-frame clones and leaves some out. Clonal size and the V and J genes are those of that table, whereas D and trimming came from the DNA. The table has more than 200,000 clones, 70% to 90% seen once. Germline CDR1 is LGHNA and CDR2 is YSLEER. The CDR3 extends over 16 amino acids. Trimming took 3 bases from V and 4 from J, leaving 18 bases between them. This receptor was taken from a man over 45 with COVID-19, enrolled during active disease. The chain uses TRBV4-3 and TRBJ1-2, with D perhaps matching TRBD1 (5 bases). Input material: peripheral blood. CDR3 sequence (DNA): TGCGCCAGCAGCCAGGATCGGCAGGGTCGCGTCTATGGCTACACCTTC. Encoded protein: CASSQDRQGRVYGYTF.